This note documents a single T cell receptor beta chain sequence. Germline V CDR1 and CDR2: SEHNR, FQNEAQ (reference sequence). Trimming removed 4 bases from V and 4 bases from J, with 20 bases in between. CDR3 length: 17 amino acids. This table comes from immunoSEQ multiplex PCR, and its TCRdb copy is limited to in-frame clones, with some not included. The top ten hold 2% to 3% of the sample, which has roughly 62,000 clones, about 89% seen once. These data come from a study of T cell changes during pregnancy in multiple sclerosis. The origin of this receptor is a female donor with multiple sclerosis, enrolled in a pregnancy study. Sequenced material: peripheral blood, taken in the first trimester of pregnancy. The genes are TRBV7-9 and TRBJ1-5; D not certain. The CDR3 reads CASSSPGGTGPNQPQHF. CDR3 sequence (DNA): TGTGCCAGCAGCTCCCCAGGAGGAACCGGCCCAAATCAGCCCCAGCATTTT. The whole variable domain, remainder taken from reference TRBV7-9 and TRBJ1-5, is DTGVSQNPRHKITKRGQNVTFRCDPISEHNRLYWYRQTLGQGPEFLTYFQNEAQLEKSRLLSDRFSAERPKGSFSTLEIQRTEQGDSAMYLCASSSPGGTGPNQPQHFGDGTRLSIL.